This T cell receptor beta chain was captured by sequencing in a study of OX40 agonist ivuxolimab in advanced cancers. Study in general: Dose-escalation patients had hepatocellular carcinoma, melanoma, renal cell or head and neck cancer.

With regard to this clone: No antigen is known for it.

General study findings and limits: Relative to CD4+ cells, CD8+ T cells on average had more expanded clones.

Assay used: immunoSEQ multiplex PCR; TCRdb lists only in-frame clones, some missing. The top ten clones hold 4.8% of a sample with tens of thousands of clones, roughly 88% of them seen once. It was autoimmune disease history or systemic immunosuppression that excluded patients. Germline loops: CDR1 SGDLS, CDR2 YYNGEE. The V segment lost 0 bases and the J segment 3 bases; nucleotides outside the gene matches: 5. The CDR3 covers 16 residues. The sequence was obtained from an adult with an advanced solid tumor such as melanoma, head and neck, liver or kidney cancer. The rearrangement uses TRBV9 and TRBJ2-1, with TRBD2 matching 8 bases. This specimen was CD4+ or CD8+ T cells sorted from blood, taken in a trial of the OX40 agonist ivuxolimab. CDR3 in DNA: TGTGCCAGCAGCGTAGGTTCGGGGACTAGCTACAATGAGCAGTTCTTC. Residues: CASSVGSGTSYNEQFF. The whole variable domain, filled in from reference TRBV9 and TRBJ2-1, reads DSGVTQTPKHLITATGQRVTLRCSPRSGDLSVYWYQQSLDQGLQFLIQYYNGEERAKGNILERFSAQQFPDLHSELNLSSLELGDSALYFCASSVGSGTSYNEQFFGPGTRLTVL.